This TCR beta chain stems from a study of CD8 T cells in ankylosing spondylitis. Trimming left V 2 bases short and J 5 bases short, with 14 bases between. The length of the CDR3 is 15 residues. Germline V CDR1 and CDR2: SGHKS, YYEKEE (reference sequence). For TCR beta, libraries came from quantitative 5'-RACE with molecular barcodes. From the 5' RACE reads, TCRdb called clonotypes with MiXCR, one entry per CDR3 protein. Of just over 300,000 distinct CDR3 sequences in the sample, around 20% are singletons; the top ten hold about 3.5%. This chain links TRBV5-5 with TRBJ2-1, with a weak D call TRBD2 (6 bases). The sequence was collected from a female donor with ankylosing spondylitis or in good health (not recorded which). The sample was blood, either unsorted or a sorted T cell fraction (not recorded which). The CDR3: CASSLAGTSHNEQFF. CDR3 nucleotides: TGTGCCAGCAGCTTAGCCGGGACTTCCCACAATGAGCAGTTCTTC.